These 24 T cell receptor beta chains share one sample of origin, sequenced in a study of T cells expressing NK-cell markers. TCRdb re-called the 5' RACE reads and shows each CDR3 protein once, DNA omitted. This specimen shows 120,000 to 150,000 distinct CDR3 sequences; the ten leading clones hold about 12%. The sequenced material came from blood T cells: a sorted CD56 or NKG2C T cell subset, CD4+ or CD8+ T cells, or bulk PBMC T cells (not recorded which). Receptors originate from a man aged 18 to 29 in good health.

This chain uses TRBV4-1 with TRBJ2-3; TCRdb's D gene call, TRBD2, goes unchecked for lack of DNA. The CDR3 has 14 residues. The germline CDR1 and CDR2 sequences are MGHRA and YSYEKL. The CDR3 spells CASSQAGGQDTQYF.

The chain combines TRBV27 with TRBJ1-4; the D gene TCRdb calls, TRBD1, cannot be checked with no DNA. The germline V gene has CDR1 MNHEY and CDR2 SMNVEV (reference sequence). The CDR3 is 18 residues long. The CDR3 reads CASSLYGPVGQGNEKLFF.

The chain recombines TRBV29-1 with TRBJ2-5; TCRdb returns TRBD2, unconfirmable since there is no DNA. The CDR3 extends over 15 amino acids. CDR1 is SQVTM and CDR2 is ANQGSEA in the germline V gene. This CDR3 is CSVVRLAGETETQYF.

This chain joins TRBV6-1 and TRBJ1-3; TCRdb gives TRBD1 as the D gene, but with no DNA this cannot be confirmed. Germline V CDR1 and CDR2: MNHNS, SASEGT. The CDR3 covers 14 residues. CDR3 amino acids: CASMGAGSGNTIYF.

The rearrangement uses TRBV9 and TRBJ2-2; the TCRdb call, TRBD2, lacks DNA for checking. CDR1 and CDR2 (germline): SGDLS, YYNGEE. This CDR3 is built from 16 residues. The CDR3: CASSHGLAGDTGELFF.

The chain is built from TRBV12-3 or TRBV12-4 and TRBJ1-2. The length of the CDR3 is 12 residues. CDR3 sequence reads: CASSSTNYGYTF.

The J gene is TRBJ2-3, the V gene TRBV3-1. Per germline, CDR1 LGHDT and CDR2 YNNKEL (reference sequence). The CDR3 is 16 amino acids. The CDR3 protein is CASSQDPVSSPDTQYF.

The rearrangement links TRBV4-2 to TRBJ1-1. The CDR3 has 12 amino acids. Germline assignment: CDR1 LGHNA and CDR2 YNFKEQ. The CDR3 loop is CASSQGATEAFF.

This chain links TRBV27 with TRBJ2-2; TCRdb indicates TRBD2, and absent DNA this call remains unverified. The CDR3 totals 16 residues. Looked up from germline, CDR1 is MNHEY and CDR2 is SMNVEV (reference sequence). This CDR3 is CASSGTLQLHTGELFF.

V is TRBV7-9 and J is TRBJ2-4; TCRdb selects TRBD1, and the lack of DNA leaves this call unchecked. This CDR3 spans 16 amino acids. Germline CDR1 SEHNR, CDR2 FQNEAQ (reference sequence). CDR3 protein: CASSPQRGTEKNIQYF.

CDR3: CASSSTLGDTEAFF. This chain links TRBV7-2 with TRBJ1-1. The CDR3 is 14 residues long. Germline assignment: CDR1 SGHTA and CDR2 FQGNSA.

CDR3 region: CASSPPGRPTGELFF. V gene TRBV12-3 or TRBV12-4 combines with J gene TRBJ2-2; TCRdb designates TRBD1, a call that cannot be tested without DNA. This CDR3 has 15 amino acids.

This chain links TRBV19 with TRBJ2-6; the TRBD1 assignment by TCRdb is unverifiable without DNA. CDR1 is LNHDA and CDR2 is SQIVND in the germline V gene (reference sequence). The CDR3 extends over 17 amino acids. This CDR3 is CASRIGTDHSGANVLTF. The complete variable domain, with remaining parts taken from reference TRBV19 and TRBJ2-6, reads DGGITQSPKYLFRKEGQNVTLSCEQNLNHDAMYWYRQDPGQGLRLIYYSQIVNDFQKGDIAEGYSVSREKKESFPLTVTSAQKNPTAFYLCASRIGTDHSGANVLTFGAGSRLTVL.

The chain recombines TRBV4-2 with TRBJ2-1; TCRdb's assignment of TRBD1 cannot be checked, as there is no DNA. The CDR3 is made up of 17 amino acids. Germline V gene data show CDR1 as LGHNA and CDR2 as YNFKEQ. CDR3 protein: CASSQELAGQGHNEQFF.

The CDR3 spells CAISDPSYEQYF. The chain carries TRBV10-3 and TRBJ2-7. CDR1 and CDR2 (germline): ENHRY, SYGVKD. The length of the CDR3 is 12 residues.

The CDR3 loop reads CATSKSGTGNQPQHF. The chain combines TRBV15 with TRBJ1-5; TCRdb's assignment of TRBD1 cannot be checked, as there is no DNA. Germline loops: CDR1 LNHNV, CDR2 YYDKDF (reference sequence). The CDR3 runs 15 residues.

The genes are TRBV6-4 and TRBJ2-2. Germline CDR1 MRHNA, CDR2 SNTAGT. This CDR3 spans 14 amino acids. The chain's CDR3 is CASSASGSTGELFF.

The chain employs TRBV7-9 and TRBJ1-5. The CDR3 extends over 15 amino acids. Germline V gene data show CDR1 as SEHNR and CDR2 as FQNEAQ (reference sequence). The CDR3 sequence is CASSPNMGVYQPQHF.

The J gene is TRBJ1-4, the V gene TRBV5-1. The CDR3 is 13 amino acids. The germline CDR1 and CDR2 sequences are SGHRS and YFSETQ. CDR3 residues: CASRKQLNEKLFF.

The chain combines TRBV10-3 with TRBJ1-1. CDR1 is ENHRY and CDR2 is SYGVKD in the germline V gene. The CDR3 has 14 amino acids. CDR3 sequence: CAISDLSMNTEAFF.

The chain uses TRBV7-9 and TRBJ2-7; TCRdb's D gene call, TRBD2, goes unchecked for lack of DNA. Germline V gene data show CDR1 as SEHNR and CDR2 as FQNEAQ (reference sequence). This CDR3 is built from 12 residues. The CDR3 reads CASSHGLYEQYF.

This chain links TRBV20-1 with TRBJ2-5. In germline, CDR1 is DFQATT, CDR2 SNEGSKA (reference sequence). The CDR3 is made up of 15 amino acids. The CDR3 loop reads CSARESEMSQETQYF.

The rearrangement links TRBV12-3 or TRBV12-4 to TRBJ1-1. The CDR3 runs 13 residues. The chain's CDR3 is CASSWDLNTEAFF.

The chain carries TRBV6-2 or TRBV6-3 and TRBJ2-2; the TCRdb call, TRBD1, lacks DNA for checking. CDR3 length: 15 amino acids. Per the germline V gene, CDR1 is MNHEY and CDR2 is SVGEGT. CDR3 in amino acids: CASSHGQGATGELFF.